This T cell receptor (beta chain) stems from a study of cytomegalovirus exposure and HLA in healthy donors. Losses at the gene ends were 3 bases for V and 2 bases for J; bases not matched to a gene: 7. The CDR3 spans 16 residues. Germline assignment: CDR1 LGHNT and CDR2 FRNRAP. The PCR used 60 Vbeta and 13 Jbeta primers. TCRdb keeps only in-frame clones here, not all; method: immunoSEQ multiplex PCR. The ten top clones account for about 2%, within a sample of just over 150,000 clones. As concerns this clone: As yet, its antigen is unknown.

Whole-study results and caveats: Many donors shared some public TCRs, even though most TCR sequences were rare.

The chain recombines TRBV12-5 with TRBJ2-7; 10 bases are shared with TRBD2. Sequencing input: PBMCs. The source of this sequence is a young man in good health and CMV-seronegative. CDR3 sequence: CASGFSTSGFPYEQYF. Here the CDR3 DNA reads TGTGCTAGTGGTTTTTCGACTAGCGGGTTCCCCTACGAGCAGTACTTC.